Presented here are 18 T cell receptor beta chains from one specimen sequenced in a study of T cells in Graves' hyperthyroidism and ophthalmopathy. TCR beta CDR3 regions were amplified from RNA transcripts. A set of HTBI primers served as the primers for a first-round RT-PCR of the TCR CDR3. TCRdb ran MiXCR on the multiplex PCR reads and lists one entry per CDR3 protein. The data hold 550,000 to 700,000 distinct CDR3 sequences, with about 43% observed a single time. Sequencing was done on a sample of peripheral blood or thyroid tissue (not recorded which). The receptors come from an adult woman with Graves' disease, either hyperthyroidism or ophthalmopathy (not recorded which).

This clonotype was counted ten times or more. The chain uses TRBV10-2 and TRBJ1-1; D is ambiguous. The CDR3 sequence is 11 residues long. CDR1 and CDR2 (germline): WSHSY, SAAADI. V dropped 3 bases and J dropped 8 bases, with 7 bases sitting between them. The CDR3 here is CASSDSSEAFF. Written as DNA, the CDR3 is TGCGCCAGCAGTGACAGTTCAGAAGCTTTCTTT.

Written as DNA, the CDR3 is TGTGCCAGCGTAGGACAGGGGGTCAACGAGCAGTACTTC. Translating gives CASVGQGVNEQYF. The rearrangement uses TRBV25-1 and TRBJ2-7, with 10 bases matching TRBD1. The junction had 6 bases not matched to a gene; V was cut back by 8 bases and J by 5 bases. The CDR3 has 13 residues. Germline V gene sequence: CDR1 MGHDK, CDR2 SYGVNS.

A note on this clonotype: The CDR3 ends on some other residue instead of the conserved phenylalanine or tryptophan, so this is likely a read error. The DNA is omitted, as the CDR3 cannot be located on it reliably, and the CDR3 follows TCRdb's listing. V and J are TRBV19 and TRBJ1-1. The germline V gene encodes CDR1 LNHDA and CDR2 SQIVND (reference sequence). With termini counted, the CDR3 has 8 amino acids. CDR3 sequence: CASSIKPP.

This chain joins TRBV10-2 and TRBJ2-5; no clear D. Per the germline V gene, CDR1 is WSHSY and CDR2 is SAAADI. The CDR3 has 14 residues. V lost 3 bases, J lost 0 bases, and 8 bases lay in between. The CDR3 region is CASSDWRHQETQYF. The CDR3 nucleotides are TGCGCCAGCAGTGACTGGCGGCACCAAGAGACCCAGTACTTC.

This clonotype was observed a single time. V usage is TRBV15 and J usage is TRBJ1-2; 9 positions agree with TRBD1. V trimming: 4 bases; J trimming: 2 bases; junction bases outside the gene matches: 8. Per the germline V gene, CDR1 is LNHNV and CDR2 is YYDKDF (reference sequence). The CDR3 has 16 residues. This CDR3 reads CATSTPIDRGNYGYTF. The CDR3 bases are TGTGCCACCAGCACTCCTATCGACAGGGGGAACTATGGCTACACCTTC.

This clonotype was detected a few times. The CDR3: CASSESRTGLRTEAFF. The CDR3 coding sequence is TGTGCCAGCAGTGAATCCAGGACAGGCTTGAGGACTGAAGCTTTCTTT. V gene TRBV25-1 combines with J gene TRBJ1-1; 7 bases match TRBD1. The J segment lost 5 bases and the V segment lost 1 base, leaving 10 bases of the junction unmatched. CDR1 is MGHDK and CDR2 is SYGVNS in the germline V gene. The CDR3 consists of 16 residues.

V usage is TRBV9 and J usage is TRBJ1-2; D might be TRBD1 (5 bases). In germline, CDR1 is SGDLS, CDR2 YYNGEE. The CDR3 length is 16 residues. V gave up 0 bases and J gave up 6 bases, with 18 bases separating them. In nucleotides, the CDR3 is TGTGCCAGCAGCGTAGGAGCCGTTGGGGGGAGTGATGGCTACACCTTC. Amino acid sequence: CASSVGAVGGSDGYTF.

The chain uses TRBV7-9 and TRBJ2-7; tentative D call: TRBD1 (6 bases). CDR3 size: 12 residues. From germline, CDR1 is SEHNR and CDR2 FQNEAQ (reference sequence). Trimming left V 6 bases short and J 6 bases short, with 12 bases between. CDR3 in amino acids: CASSPDRSEQYF. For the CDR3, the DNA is TGTGCCAGCAGTCCTGACAGGTCCGAGCAGTACTTC. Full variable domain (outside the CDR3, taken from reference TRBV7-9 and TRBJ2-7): DTGVSQNPRHKITKRGQNVTFRCDPISEHNRLYWYRQTLGQGPEFLTYFQNEAQLEKSRLLSDRFSAERPKGSFSTLEIQRTEQGDSAMYLCASSPDRSEQYFGPGTRLTVT.

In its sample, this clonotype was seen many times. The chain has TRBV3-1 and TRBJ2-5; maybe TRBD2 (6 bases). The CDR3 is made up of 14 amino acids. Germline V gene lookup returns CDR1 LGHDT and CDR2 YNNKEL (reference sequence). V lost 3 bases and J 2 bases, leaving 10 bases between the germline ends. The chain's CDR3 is CASSHWDSQETQYF. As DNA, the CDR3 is TGTGCCAGCAGCCATTGGGACTCACAAGAGACCCAGTACTTC.

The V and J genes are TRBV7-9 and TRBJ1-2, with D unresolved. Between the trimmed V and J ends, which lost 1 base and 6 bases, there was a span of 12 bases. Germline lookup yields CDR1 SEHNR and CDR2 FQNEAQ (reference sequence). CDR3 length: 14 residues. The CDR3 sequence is CASSLVPYSHGYTF. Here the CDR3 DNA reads TGTGCCAGCAGCTTAGTTCCCTATTCCCATGGCTACACCTTC. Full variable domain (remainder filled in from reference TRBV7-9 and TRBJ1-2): DTGVSQNPRHKITKRGQNVTFRCDPISEHNRLYWYRQTLGQGPEFLTYFQNEAQLEKSRLLSDRFSAERPKGSFSTLEIQRTEQGDSAMYLCASSLVPYSHGYTFGSGTRLTVV.

The CDR3 protein is CASRPGTGYNSPLHF. The CDR3, as DNA: TGTGCCAGCAGACCCGGGACAGGCTATAATTCACCCCTCCACTTT. The J gene is TRBJ1-6, the V gene TRBV7-2; 8 positions agree with TRBD1. The CDR3 extends over 15 amino acids. Germline-derived CDR1 and CDR2 are SGHTA and FQGNSA. J lost 3 bases, V lost 6 bases, and 4 bases had no gene match.

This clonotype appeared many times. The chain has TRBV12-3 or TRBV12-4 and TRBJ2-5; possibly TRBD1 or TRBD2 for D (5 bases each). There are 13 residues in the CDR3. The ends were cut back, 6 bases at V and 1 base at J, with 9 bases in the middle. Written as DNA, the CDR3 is TGTGCCAGCAGGCCGGGGACCCAAGAGACCCAGTACTTC. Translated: CASRPGTQETQYF.

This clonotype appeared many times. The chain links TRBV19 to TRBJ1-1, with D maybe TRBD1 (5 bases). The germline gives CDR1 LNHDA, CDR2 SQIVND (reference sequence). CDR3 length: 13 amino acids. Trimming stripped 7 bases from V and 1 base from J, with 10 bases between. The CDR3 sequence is CASNRQRNTEAFF. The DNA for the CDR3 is TGTGCCAGTAATCGACAGCGGAACACTGAAGCTTTCTTT.

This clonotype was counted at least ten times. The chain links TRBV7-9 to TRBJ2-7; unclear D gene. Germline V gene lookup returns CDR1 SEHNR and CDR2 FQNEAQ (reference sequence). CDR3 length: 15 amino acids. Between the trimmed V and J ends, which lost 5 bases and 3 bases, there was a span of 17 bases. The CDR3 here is CASSPHGQRVYEQYF. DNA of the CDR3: TGTGCCAGCAGCCCCCACGGTCAGCGCGTCTACGAGCAGTACTTC.

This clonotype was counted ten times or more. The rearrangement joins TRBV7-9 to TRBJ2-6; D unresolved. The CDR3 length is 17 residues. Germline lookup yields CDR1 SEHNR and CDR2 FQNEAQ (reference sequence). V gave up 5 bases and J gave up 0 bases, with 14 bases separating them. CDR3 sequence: CASSATEPYSGANVLTF. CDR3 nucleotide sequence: TGTGCCAGCAGCGCGACGGAACCTTACTCTGGGGCCAACGTCCTGACTTTC.

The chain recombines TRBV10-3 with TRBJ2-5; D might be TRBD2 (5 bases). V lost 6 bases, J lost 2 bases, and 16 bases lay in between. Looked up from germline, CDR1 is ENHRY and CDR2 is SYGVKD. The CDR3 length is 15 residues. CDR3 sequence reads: CAISFGSGEQETQYF. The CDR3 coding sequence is TGTGCCATCAGCTTCGGCAGCGGAGAACAAGAGACCCAGTACTTC.

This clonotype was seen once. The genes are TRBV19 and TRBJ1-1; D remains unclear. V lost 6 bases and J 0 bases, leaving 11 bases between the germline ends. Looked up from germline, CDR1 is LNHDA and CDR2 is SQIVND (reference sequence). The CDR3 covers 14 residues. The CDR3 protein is CASSKDGLNTEAFF. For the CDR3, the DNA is TGTGCCAGTAGCAAGGACGGTTTGAACACTGAAGCTTTCTTT.

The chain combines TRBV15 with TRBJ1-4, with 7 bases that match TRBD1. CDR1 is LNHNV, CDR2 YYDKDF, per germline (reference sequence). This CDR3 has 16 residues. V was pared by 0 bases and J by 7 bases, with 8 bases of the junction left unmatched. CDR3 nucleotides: TGTGCCACCAGCAGAGATAAGGGGGCATGGGGTGAAAAACTGTTTTTT. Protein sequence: CATSRDKGAWGEKLFF.